This T cell receptor (beta chain) was sequenced in a study of T-cell memory formation after mild COVID-19. On the study more broadly: Largely, the TCR clusters proved donor specific.

The CDR3 loop spans 16 amino acids. Trimming took 0 bases from V and 6 from J; bases not matched to a gene: 8. Germline V lookup: CDR1 SGHRS, CDR2 YFSETQ. This clonotype appeared a few times. Its antigen is currently unknown. It was 5'RACE with constant-segment primers that produced the TCR alpha and TCR beta cDNA libraries, which carried sample barcodes and UMIs. TCRdb processed the 5' RACE reads anew with MiXCR; each CDR3 protein has one entry. The sample carries 550,000 to 600,000 distinct CDR3 sequences, less than 25% recorded once. General study findings and limits: A second wave expanding day 15 to 37 was CD4+-biased; contracting clones were balanced. Cross-reactive memory seemingly joined, as some responding clones were found in pre-infection memory.

The sequenced material came from PBMCs or a T cell subset sorted from them (not recorded which). The chain joins TRBV5-1 to TRBJ2-3; 9 positions agree with TRBD2. The sequence was collected from an adult woman who had mild COVID-19 (a few samples of this study predate the infection). Cell type and time point are not known. CDR3 bases: TGCGCCAGCAGCTTGGCTGCGGGGGGGTCGAGGGATACGCAGTATTTT. This encodes CASSLAAGGSRDTQYF.